Detailed here is one TCR beta chain. This record belongs to a study of blood T cells in healthy people across ages. A sample-barcoded 5' primer and a J-beta primer mix were used in a second PCR of roughly 6 to 11 cycles. From the 5' RACE reads, TCRdb called clonotypes with MiXCR, one entry per CDR3 protein. The sample yields 850,000 to 1,000,000 distinct CDR3 sequences, about 51% seen once. The CDR3 runs to 12 residues. V was cut by 7 bases and J by 6 bases, with 12 bases left in between. CDR1 is DFQATT, CDR2 SNEGSKA, per germline (reference sequence). The chain employs TRBV20-1 and TRBJ1-4; a possible D gene is TRBD1 (5 bases). The sequence was collected from a woman aged 60 to 75 in good health. The sample comprised blood. The CDR3 protein is CSGTQEYEKLFF. The CDR3 DNA reads TGCAGTGGAACACAGGAGTATGAAAAACTGTTTTTT.